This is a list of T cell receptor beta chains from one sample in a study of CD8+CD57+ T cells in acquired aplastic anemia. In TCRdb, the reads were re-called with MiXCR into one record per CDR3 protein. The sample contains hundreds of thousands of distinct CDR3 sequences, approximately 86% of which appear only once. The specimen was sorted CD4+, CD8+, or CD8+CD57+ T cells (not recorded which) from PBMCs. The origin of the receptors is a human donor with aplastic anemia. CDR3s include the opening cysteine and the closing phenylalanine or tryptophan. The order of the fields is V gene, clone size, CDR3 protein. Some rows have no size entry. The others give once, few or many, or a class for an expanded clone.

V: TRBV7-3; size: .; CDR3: CASSLDGERGAGRSNVLTF
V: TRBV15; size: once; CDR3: CATSRDLDGKNEKLFF
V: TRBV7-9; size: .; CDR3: CASSFDSTDTQYFFF
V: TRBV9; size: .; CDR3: CASSVAGVPGTRYF
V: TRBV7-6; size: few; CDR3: CASSLAGSQYF
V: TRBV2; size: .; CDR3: CASRDGGTHTQFF
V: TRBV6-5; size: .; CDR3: CASSQGGAEAFF
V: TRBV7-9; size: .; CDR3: CASSGVGSADTDAFF
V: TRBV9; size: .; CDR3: CASSVGCENHQVEQFF
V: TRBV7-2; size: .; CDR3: CASSSLGVTGGQFF
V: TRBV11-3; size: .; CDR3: CASSSGGTGNTEAFF
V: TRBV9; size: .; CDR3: CASSVGDRLMNTIYF
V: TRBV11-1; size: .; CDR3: CASGGAGDGYNSPLHF
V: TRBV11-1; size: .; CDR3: CASSAAGSSQYF
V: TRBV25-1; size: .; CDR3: CASTEFESDEQYF
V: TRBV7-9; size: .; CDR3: CASSLAGGQLTLYF
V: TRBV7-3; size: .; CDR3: CATSPGQGQETQYF
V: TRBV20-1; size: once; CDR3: CSARGLLMDTEAFF
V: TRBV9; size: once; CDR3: CASSVGGGASETQYF
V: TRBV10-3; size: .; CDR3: CAISEGALNKLTQNF
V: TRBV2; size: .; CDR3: CASSARGNAEAFF
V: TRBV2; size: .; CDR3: CASGDGGTNPHYFF
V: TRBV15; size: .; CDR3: CATSRDQRNSPLHF
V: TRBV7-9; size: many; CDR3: CASSFQRSGGSDELTF
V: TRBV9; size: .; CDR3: CASSLGLARHNQAFF
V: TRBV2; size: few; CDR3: CASSGELAESSYEQYF
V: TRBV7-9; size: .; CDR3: CASSQGEGQGANIEAFF
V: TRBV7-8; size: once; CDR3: CASGEEGTGKQHF
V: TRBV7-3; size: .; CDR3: CASSAPSTDTQYFTF
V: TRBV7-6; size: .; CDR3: CASSLARGRKVYRYTF
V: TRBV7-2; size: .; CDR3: CASRGARDTHYF
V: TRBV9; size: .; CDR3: CASSVGLIDAETF
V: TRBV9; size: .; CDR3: CASSVERSGGSVEQFF
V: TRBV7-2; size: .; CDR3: CASSVGGQGSYEQYF
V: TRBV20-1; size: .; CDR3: CSARDHKGRSTEAFF
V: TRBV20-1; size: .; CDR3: CSARETDMSYEQYF
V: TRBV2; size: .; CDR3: CASSEMGTDTQYF
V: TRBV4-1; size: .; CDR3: CASRTGGTEAFF
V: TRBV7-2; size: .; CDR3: CASSPLGGTDNGYF
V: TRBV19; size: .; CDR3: CASSLARGPYKQYF
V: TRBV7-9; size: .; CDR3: CASSLINNSPLHF
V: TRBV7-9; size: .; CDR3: CASSCGRGQETQYF
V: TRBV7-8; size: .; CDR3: CASSAGTGGITPQYF
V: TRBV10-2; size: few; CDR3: CASRHYQQYF
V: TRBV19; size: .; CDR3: CASSIASVAYNEQHF
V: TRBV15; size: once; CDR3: CATSGGSTYEQYF
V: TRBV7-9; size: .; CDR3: CASSPPRGFDEQFFF
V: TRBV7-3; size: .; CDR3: CASGSGGTDAQHF
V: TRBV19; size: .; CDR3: CASSMKGNTEAFF
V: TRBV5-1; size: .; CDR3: CASSQARLAGVYEQFF
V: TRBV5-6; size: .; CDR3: CASTGTSVGLVYGYTF
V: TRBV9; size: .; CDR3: CASSLDHEQYF
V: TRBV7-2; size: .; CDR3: CASSFHRSGTTHDQFF
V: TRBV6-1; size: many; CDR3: CASSEPQGGARLGEQYF
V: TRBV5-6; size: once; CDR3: CASSSTGTNEKLFF
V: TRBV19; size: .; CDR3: CASAPGQGAATPLHF
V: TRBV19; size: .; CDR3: CASSIGQTRNTEAFF
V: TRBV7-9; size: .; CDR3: CASSRPGGLATPSHF
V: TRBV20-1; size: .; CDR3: CSARRWGDYGYTF
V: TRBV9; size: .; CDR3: CASSVDARSGTGDF